This TCR beta chain was recorded in a study of blood T cell repertoires in COVID-19. Study background: Samples of COVID-19 (acute and convalescent) were obtained from the United States, Italy and Spain. PBMCs, B-cell-depleted T cells, or T cells provided the cDNA or gDNA that made up the material.

Trimming stripped 0 bases from V and 0 bases from J, with 15 bases between. Germline V gene lookup returns CDR1 LGHNA and CDR2 YNFKEQ. There are 18 residues in the CDR3. In the study's own analysis: Estimated nucleated cell counts came from reference gene primer amplification. Produced via immunoSEQ multiplex PCR; TCRdb's table is partial and in-frame only. D and trimming were read from the DNA, whereas the V and J calls and clone size are those reported in that table. Here the sample spans about 130,000 clones, about 85% being singletons. This sequence was found in a man aged 80 or over with active or convalescent COVID-19. The chain recombines TRBV4-2 with TRBJ1-3; D might be TRBD1 (6 bases). The sample was peripheral blood. The CDR3 loop is CASSQDQPGHSSGNTIYF. The CDR3 coding sequence is TGTGCCAGCAGCCAAGATCAACCGGGACATAGCTCTGGAAACACCATATATTTT.